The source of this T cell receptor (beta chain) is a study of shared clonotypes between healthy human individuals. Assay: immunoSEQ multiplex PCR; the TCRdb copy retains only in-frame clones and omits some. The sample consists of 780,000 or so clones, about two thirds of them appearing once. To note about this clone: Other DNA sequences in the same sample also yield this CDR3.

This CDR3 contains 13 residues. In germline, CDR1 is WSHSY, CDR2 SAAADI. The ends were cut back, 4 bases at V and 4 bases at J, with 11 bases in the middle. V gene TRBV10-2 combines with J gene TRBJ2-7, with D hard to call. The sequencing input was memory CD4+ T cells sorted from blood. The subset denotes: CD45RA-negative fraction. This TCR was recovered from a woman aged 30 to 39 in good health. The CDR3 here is CASSVGIPYEQYF. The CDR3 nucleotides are TGCGCCAGCAGTGTTGGTATACCATACGAGCAGTACTTC.